One and the same sample provided the 30 T cell receptor beta chains below, sequenced in a study of T-cell reconstitution after alpha-beta-depleted transplantation in children. TCRbeta library preparation incorporated unique molecular identifiers. A single record per CDR3 protein comes from TCRdb applying MiXCR to the PCR reads. The table includes hundreds of thousands of distinct CDR3 sequences, under 20% detected once. The sample was PBMCs, mostly from graft donor cells, taken 360 days after TCRalphabeta/CD19-depleted stem cell transplant. The receptor source for this set is a male patient between 2 and 15 years old who had a stem cell transplant for acute lymphoblastic leukemia, so the T cells may come from the graft donor.

The table lists this clonotype with a few counts. V is TRBV6-5 and J is TRBJ2-3; the D is unclear. The CDR3 sequence is 11 residues long. Between the trimmed V and J ends, which lost 6 bases and 6 bases, there was a span of 7 bases. Germline V gene lookup returns CDR1 MNHEY and CDR2 SVGAGI. DNA for the CDR3: TGTGCCAGCAGGCGGCTTGATACGCAGTATTTT. Translation gives CASRRLDTQYF.

The chain uses TRBV20-1 and TRBJ2-5; TRBD1 aligns across 7 bases. Germline trimming cut 6 bases from V and 4 bases from J; bases unmatched to any gene: 11. In germline, CDR1 is DFQATT, CDR2 SNEGSKA (reference sequence). CDR3 length: 14 amino acids. The CDR3 bases are TGCAGTGCCCTCCTGACAGGGAACGGAGAGACCCAGTACTTC. Its translation is CSALLTGNGETQYF.

Here the CDR3 reads CASSQENFNYNEQFF. CDR3 DNA: TGCGCCAGCAGCCAAGAAAACTTTAACTACAATGAGCAGTTCTTC. The V gene is TRBV4-3, the J gene TRBJ2-1; D not resolved. The CDR3 consists of 15 residues. Per the germline V gene, CDR1 is LGHNA and CDR2 is YSLEER. Trimming removed 0 bases from V and 3 bases from J, with 9 bases in between.

The sample holds a few counts of this clonotype. The gene calls are TRBV4-3 and TRBJ2-3, with D perhaps TRBD2 (6 bases). CDR3 length: 18 residues. Trimming removed 2 bases from V and 3 bases from J, with 21 bases in between. CDR1 LGHNA and CDR2 YSLEER come from the germline V gene. The CDR3 region is CASSQLPWSGSRTDTQYF. CDR3 coding DNA: TGCGCCAGCAGCCAACTCCCTTGGTCCGGGAGCCGGACAGATACGCAGTATTTT.

Many counts were recorded for this clonotype. The chain employs TRBV29-1 and TRBJ2-3; 12 bases are a match to TRBD2. The germline gives CDR1 SQVTM, CDR2 ANQGSEA. Trimming removed 6 bases from V and 4 bases from J; junction bases left unmatched: 5. The CDR3 totals 14 residues. Here the CDR3 reads CSVATSGSSDTQYF. CDR3 sequence (DNA): TGCAGCGTCGCGACTAGCGGGAGTTCAGATACGCAGTATTTT.

This clonotype was seen more than once but under ten times. V is TRBV5-1 and J is TRBJ2-7; a possible D gene is TRBD1 (5 bases). CDR3 size: 14 residues. Trimming stripped 3 bases from V and 3 bases from J, with 13 bases between. Germline V CDR1 and CDR2: SGHRS, YFSETQ. CDR3 region: CASSWKGSHYEQYF. The DNA of the CDR3 is TGCGCCAGCAGCTGGAAGGGGTCCCACTACGAGCAGTACTTC.

At least ten counts were recorded for this clonotype. The CDR3 DNA reads TGCAGTGCTACTGTAGGGGGCTCCTATAATTCACCCCTCCACTTT. Protein: CSATVGGSYNSPLHF. The V call is TRBV20-1, the J call TRBJ1-6, with D tentatively TRBD1 (6 bases). The germline V gene has CDR1 DFQATT and CDR2 SNEGSKA (reference sequence). The CDR3 totals 15 residues. Trimming took off 4 bases at V and 0 bases at J, with 10 bases between the two ends.

This clonotype occurred a few times. V usage is TRBV12-3 or TRBV12-4 and J usage is TRBJ2-1; D is possibly TRBD2 (6 bases). This CDR3 contains 15 residues. Trimming left V 5 bases short and J 9 bases short, with 20 bases between. The CDR3 loop reads CASSTRLGSVREQFF. The CDR3 DNA reads TGTGCCAGCAGTACCAGACTAGGAAGCGTGCGTGAGCAGTTCTTC.

The V call is TRBV7-9, the J call TRBJ2-7; 9 bases are shared with TRBD1. CDR3 length equals 16 residues. CDR1 is SEHNR and CDR2 is FQNEAQ in the germline V gene (reference sequence). The V and J ends lost 5 bases and 0 bases, in that order; junction bases with no gene match: 8. The CDR3 is CASSRTGTGSSYEQYF. The CDR3 nucleotides read TGTGCCAGCAGCCGCACCGGGACAGGGAGCTCCTACGAGCAGTACTTC.

This clonotype was seen a handful of times. The J gene is TRBJ2-3, the V gene TRBV7-2, with TRBD2 matching over 12 bases. Germline V gene sequence: CDR1 SGHTA, CDR2 FQGNSA. This CDR3 spans 16 amino acids. The trim removed 3 bases at V and 6 bases at J, leaving 7 bases unmatched. In DNA form, the CDR3 reads TGTGCCAGCAGCTTCCGACTAGCGGGAGTAGGTGATACGCAGTATTTT. Translated, it gives CASSFRLAGVGDTQYF.

This clonotype came up a few times. The chain is built from TRBV12-3 or TRBV12-4 and TRBJ2-1, with 11 bases that match TRBD2. CDR3 length: 17 residues. With 6 bases clipped from V and 5 bases from J, the junction kept 12 bases outside the gene matches. CDR3 amino acids: CASSYLLAGDWNNEQFF. In nucleotides, the CDR3 is TGTGCCAGCAGCTACCTACTAGCGGGAGATTGGAACAATGAGCAGTTCTTC.

In this sample, this clonotype turned up once. The gene calls are TRBV12-3 or TRBV12-4 and TRBJ2-7; D possibly corresponds to TRBD1 (5 bases). The CDR3 loop spans 19 amino acids. V lost 2 bases and J 0 bases, leaving 23 bases between the germline ends. The chain's CDR3 is CASSLRMILDRNVSYEQYF. CDR3 nucleotide sequence: TGTGCCAGCAGTTTACGGATGATTTTAGACAGAAATGTCTCCTACGAGCAGTACTTC.

The sample holds a few counts of this clonotype. The chain uses TRBV12-3 or TRBV12-4 and TRBJ2-7; D call uncertain. The V gene lost 6 bases and the J gene lost 5 bases, with 11 bases spanning the gap. The CDR3 spans 12 residues. The CDR3 spells CASRAPVDEQYF. CDR3 coding DNA: TGTGCCAGCAGAGCACCCGTCGACGAGCAGTACTTC.

This clonotype was seen only a few times. The rearrangement joins TRBV14 to TRBJ1-1; no definite D call. CDR1 is SGHDN and CDR2 is FVKESK in the germline V gene. The V gene lost 1 base and the J gene lost 0 bases, with 15 bases spanning the gap. The CDR3 runs 17 residues. The CDR3 region has the DNA TGTGCCAGCAGCCAAGTCCCGCGCGGGGTCATGAACACTGAAGCTTTCTTT. It is translated as CASSQVPRGVMNTEAFF.

This clonotype was counted between two and nine times. The chain has TRBV6-5 and TRBJ2-1; unclear D gene. The CDR3 totals 13 residues. V shed 3 bases and J shed 5 bases, with 8 bases lying between them. The V gene's germline CDR1 is MNHEY and CDR2 SVGAGI. The CDR3 DNA follows: TGTGCCAGCAGTTATGAATGGGACAATGAGCAGTTCTTC. Translated, it gives CASSYEWDNEQFF.

The chain couples TRBV7-2 to TRBJ2-7; D is unresolved. Germline CDR1 reads SGHTA; CDR2 reads FQGNSA. V lost 3 bases and J 0 bases, leaving 12 bases between the germline ends. The CDR3 consists of 15 residues. Here the CDR3 reads CASSLSGAISYEQYF. CDR3 nucleotide sequence: TGTGCCAGCAGCTTGTCGGGTGCGATCTCCTACGAGCAGTACTTC. The whole variable domain, remainder taken from reference TRBV7-2 and TRBJ2-7, is GAGVSQSPSNKVTEKGKDVELRCDPISGHTALYWYRQSLGQGLEFLIYFQGNSAPDKSGLPSDRFSAERTGGSVSTLTIQRTQQEDSAVYLCASSLSGAISYEQYFGPGTRLTVT.

The V call is TRBV7-8, the J call TRBJ2-3, with TRBD2 as a possible D gene (5 bases). In germline, CDR1 is SGHVS, CDR2 FQNEAQ. The CDR3 has 13 residues. V dropped 4 bases and J dropped 5 bases, with 10 bases sitting between them. CDR3 amino acids: CASSSDGGDTQYF. The DNA for the CDR3 is TGTGCCAGCAGCTCCGACGGAGGAGATACGCAGTATTTT.

This chain connects TRBV28 to TRBJ2-5; 7 bases are shared with TRBD2. V dropped 6 bases and J dropped 3; count of bases not matched to a gene: 16. The germline V gene has CDR1 MDHEN and CDR2 SYDVKM. There are 17 residues in the CDR3. The CDR3 reads CASSHFLGWREKETQYF. The CDR3 coding sequence is TGTGCCAGCAGCCACTTTTTGGGTTGGCGGGAGAAAGAGACCCAGTACTTC. The full variable domain, its missing parts supplied by reference TRBV28 and TRBJ2-5, is DVKVTQSSRYLVKRTGEKVFLECVQDMDHENMFWYRQDPGLGLRLIYFSYDVKMKEKGDIPEGYSVSREKKERFSLILESASTNQTSMYLCASSHFLGWREKETQYFGPGTRLLVL.

The rearrangement joins TRBV28 to TRBJ2-3; 12 positions match TRBD2. V gave up 4 bases and J gave up 10 bases; unmatched junction bases: 9. This CDR3 has 15 residues. Germline CDR1 MDHEN, CDR2 SYDVKM. CDR3 amino acids: CASSSPPSSGRAQYF. CDR3 nucleotide sequence: TGTGCCAGCAGTTCGCCCCCATCTAGCGGGAGGGCGCAGTATTTT. Full variable domain (missing parts from reference TRBV28 and TRBJ2-3): DVKVTQSSRYLVKRTGEKVFLECVQDMDHENMFWYRQDPGLGLRLIYFSYDVKMKEKGDIPEGYSVSREKKERFSLILESASTNQTSMYLCASSSPPSSGRAQYFGPGTRLTVL.

The chain couples TRBV7-8 to TRBJ2-7, with D unresolved. The CDR3 runs to 13 residues. Germline CDR1 and CDR2: SGHVS and FQNEAQ. Trimming left V 3 bases short and J 1 base short, with 7 bases between. CDR3 protein: CASSLAWSYEQYF. The CDR3 coding sequence is TGTGCCAGCAGCTTGGCGTGGTCCTACGAGCAGTACTTC.

This clonotype has only a few counts. J is TRBJ2-5 and V is TRBV4-3, with 9 bases lining up with TRBD2. Germline CDR1 reads LGHNA; CDR2 reads YSLEER. The CDR3 has 15 residues. Losses at the gene ends were 0 bases for V and 6 bases for J; bases not matched to a gene: 5. In nucleotides, the CDR3 is TGCGCCAGCAGCCAAGATGGGACTAGCAGGCAGACCCAGTACTTC. Amino acid sequence: CASSQDGTSRQTQYF.

V and J are TRBV18 and TRBJ2-7; D gene ambiguous. The CDR3 totals 12 residues. The germline V gene encodes CDR1 KGHSH and CDR2 LQKENI. V shed 2 bases and J shed 5 bases, with 7 bases lying between them. The CDR3 region is CASSPAGNEQYF. The CDR3 DNA reads as TGTGCCAGCTCACCAGCAGGCAACGAGCAGTACTTC.

This clonotype was seen only a few times. This rearrangement joins TRBV5-8 to TRBJ2-3, with D unclear. The V and J ends lost 0 bases and 1 base respectively, with 9 bases between them. This CDR3 region has 15 residues. The germline V gene has CDR1 SGHTS and CDR2 YDEGEE. This CDR3 reads CASSLVIAGTDTQYF. CDR3 nucleotides: TGTGCCAGCAGCTTGGTGATAGCCGGCACAGATACGCAGTATTTT.

The rearrangement links TRBV29-1 to TRBJ2-2; a weak D match, TRBD2 (6 bases). This CDR3 contains 15 residues. Trimming shortened V by 5 bases and J by 2 bases, and 15 bases separated the two germline ends. CDR1 SQVTM and CDR2 ANQGSEA come from the germline V gene. The CDR3 loop reads CSVRVGGKNTGELFF. Here the CDR3 DNA reads TGCAGCGTTAGAGTAGGCGGGAAAAACACCGGGGAGCTGTTTTTT.

This sequence joins TRBV6-1 and TRBJ1-5; D unclear. The germline CDR1 and CDR2 sequences are MNHNS and SASEGT. The V end lost 3 bases, the J end lost 5 bases, and 8 bases lay between the germline ends. The CDR3 is 13 residues long. The CDR3 nucleotides read TGTGCCAGCAGTGATGAACTTTATCAGCCCCAGCATTTT. Protein product: CASSDELYQPQHF.

This sequence joins TRBV4-1 and TRBJ1-2; unclear D gene. The V gene's germline CDR1 is MGHRA and CDR2 YSYEKL. Deletions cut 0 bases from V and 0 bases from J, with 5 bases between. The length of the CDR3 is 14 residues. This CDR3 reads CASSQDGPNYGYTF. As DNA, the CDR3 is TGCGCCAGCAGCCAAGATGGGCCTAACTATGGCTACACCTTC.

This clonotype has a count of ten or more. The gene calls are TRBV12-3 or TRBV12-4 and TRBJ2-1; D is unresolved. The CDR3 runs to 11 residues. The V end was cut by 7 bases, the J end by 3 bases, with 4 bases between. The CDR3 nucleotides are TGTGCCAGCACCAACTACAATGAGCAGTTCTTC. It translates to CASTNYNEQFF.

This clonotype was seen ten or more times. This rearrangement joins TRBV10-3 to TRBJ2-1, with a possible D match to TRBD1 (6 bases). The V end was cut by 6 bases, the J end by 2 bases, with 14 bases between. CDR1 is ENHRY, CDR2 SYGVKD, per germline. The CDR3 has 15 residues. DNA for the CDR3: TGTGCCATCAGAGGACAGTTGGGAACCTACAATGAGCAGTTCTTC. Translating gives CAIRGQLGTYNEQFF.

The CDR3 protein is CASSFGGRAYTQYF. The CDR3 DNA follows: TGTGCCAGCAGTTTCGGCGGGAGGGCGTATACGCAGTATTTT. This sequence joins TRBV28 and TRBJ2-3; 9 nucleotides match TRBD2. The CDR3 sequence is 14 residues long. V was clipped by 3 bases and J by 7 bases; unmatched bases: 5. Looked up from germline, CDR1 is MDHEN and CDR2 is SYDVKM.

The chain links TRBV5-1 to TRBJ2-3; 7 nucleotides agree with TRBD1. The CDR3 runs to 18 residues. J lost 2 bases, V lost 4 bases, and 16 bases had no gene match. Germline assignment: CDR1 SGHRS and CDR2 YFSETQ. CDR3 amino acids: CASSAQGRQGVTTDTQYF. CDR3 bases: TGCGCCAGCAGCGCGCAGGGCCGACAGGGCGTGACCACAGATACGCAGTATTTT.